The clone carrying this T cell receptor (beta chain) is a singleton in its sample. Its specificity is not known. Primers included in the PCR were 60 Vbeta and 13 Jbeta primers. TCRdb keeps only in-frame clones here, not all; method: immunoSEQ multiplex PCR. Among 95,000 to 150,000 clones, 15% were seen once, and the ten largest hold about 2%. The data derive from a study of cytomegalovirus exposure and HLA in healthy donors. Study summary: About 84% of 300 to 450 genotyped donors fell in the Caucasian-associated ancestry cluster.

Whole-study results and caveats: Some V segments, TRBV6-2 and TRBV6-3 among them, were indistinguishable and were therefore excluded. Another analysis was done later, and it associated more than 15,000 TCR beta sequences with HLA alleles at 0.05 false discovery rate.

CDR1 MNHNS and CDR2 SASEGT come from the germline V gene. This CDR3 is 17 amino acids long. Trimming removed 2 bases from V and 5 bases from J; junction bases left unmatched: 11. The rearrangement links TRBV6-1 to TRBJ1-5, with TRBD1 matching 8 bases. The receptor's source is a young woman in good health and CMV-seronegative. The sample was PBMCs. The CDR3 sequence: CASSERSGTGVYQPQHF. The CDR3 region has the DNA TGTGCCAGCAGTGAAAGATCGGGGACAGGAGTCTATCAGCCCCAGCATTTT.